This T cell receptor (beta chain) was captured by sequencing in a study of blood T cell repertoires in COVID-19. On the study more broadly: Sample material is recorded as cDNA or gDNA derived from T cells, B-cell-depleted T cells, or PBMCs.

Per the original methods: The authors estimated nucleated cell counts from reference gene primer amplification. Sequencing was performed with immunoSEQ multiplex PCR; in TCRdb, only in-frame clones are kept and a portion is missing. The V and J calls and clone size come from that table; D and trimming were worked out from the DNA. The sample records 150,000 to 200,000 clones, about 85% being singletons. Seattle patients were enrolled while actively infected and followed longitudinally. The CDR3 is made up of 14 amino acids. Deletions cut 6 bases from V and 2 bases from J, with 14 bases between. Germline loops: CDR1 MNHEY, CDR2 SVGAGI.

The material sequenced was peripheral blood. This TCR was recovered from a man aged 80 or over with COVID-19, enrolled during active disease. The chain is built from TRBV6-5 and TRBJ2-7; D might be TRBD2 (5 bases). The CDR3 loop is CASRPMDGTYEQYF. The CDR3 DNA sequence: TGTGCCAGCAGACCAATGGACGGGACCTACGAGCAGTACTTC.